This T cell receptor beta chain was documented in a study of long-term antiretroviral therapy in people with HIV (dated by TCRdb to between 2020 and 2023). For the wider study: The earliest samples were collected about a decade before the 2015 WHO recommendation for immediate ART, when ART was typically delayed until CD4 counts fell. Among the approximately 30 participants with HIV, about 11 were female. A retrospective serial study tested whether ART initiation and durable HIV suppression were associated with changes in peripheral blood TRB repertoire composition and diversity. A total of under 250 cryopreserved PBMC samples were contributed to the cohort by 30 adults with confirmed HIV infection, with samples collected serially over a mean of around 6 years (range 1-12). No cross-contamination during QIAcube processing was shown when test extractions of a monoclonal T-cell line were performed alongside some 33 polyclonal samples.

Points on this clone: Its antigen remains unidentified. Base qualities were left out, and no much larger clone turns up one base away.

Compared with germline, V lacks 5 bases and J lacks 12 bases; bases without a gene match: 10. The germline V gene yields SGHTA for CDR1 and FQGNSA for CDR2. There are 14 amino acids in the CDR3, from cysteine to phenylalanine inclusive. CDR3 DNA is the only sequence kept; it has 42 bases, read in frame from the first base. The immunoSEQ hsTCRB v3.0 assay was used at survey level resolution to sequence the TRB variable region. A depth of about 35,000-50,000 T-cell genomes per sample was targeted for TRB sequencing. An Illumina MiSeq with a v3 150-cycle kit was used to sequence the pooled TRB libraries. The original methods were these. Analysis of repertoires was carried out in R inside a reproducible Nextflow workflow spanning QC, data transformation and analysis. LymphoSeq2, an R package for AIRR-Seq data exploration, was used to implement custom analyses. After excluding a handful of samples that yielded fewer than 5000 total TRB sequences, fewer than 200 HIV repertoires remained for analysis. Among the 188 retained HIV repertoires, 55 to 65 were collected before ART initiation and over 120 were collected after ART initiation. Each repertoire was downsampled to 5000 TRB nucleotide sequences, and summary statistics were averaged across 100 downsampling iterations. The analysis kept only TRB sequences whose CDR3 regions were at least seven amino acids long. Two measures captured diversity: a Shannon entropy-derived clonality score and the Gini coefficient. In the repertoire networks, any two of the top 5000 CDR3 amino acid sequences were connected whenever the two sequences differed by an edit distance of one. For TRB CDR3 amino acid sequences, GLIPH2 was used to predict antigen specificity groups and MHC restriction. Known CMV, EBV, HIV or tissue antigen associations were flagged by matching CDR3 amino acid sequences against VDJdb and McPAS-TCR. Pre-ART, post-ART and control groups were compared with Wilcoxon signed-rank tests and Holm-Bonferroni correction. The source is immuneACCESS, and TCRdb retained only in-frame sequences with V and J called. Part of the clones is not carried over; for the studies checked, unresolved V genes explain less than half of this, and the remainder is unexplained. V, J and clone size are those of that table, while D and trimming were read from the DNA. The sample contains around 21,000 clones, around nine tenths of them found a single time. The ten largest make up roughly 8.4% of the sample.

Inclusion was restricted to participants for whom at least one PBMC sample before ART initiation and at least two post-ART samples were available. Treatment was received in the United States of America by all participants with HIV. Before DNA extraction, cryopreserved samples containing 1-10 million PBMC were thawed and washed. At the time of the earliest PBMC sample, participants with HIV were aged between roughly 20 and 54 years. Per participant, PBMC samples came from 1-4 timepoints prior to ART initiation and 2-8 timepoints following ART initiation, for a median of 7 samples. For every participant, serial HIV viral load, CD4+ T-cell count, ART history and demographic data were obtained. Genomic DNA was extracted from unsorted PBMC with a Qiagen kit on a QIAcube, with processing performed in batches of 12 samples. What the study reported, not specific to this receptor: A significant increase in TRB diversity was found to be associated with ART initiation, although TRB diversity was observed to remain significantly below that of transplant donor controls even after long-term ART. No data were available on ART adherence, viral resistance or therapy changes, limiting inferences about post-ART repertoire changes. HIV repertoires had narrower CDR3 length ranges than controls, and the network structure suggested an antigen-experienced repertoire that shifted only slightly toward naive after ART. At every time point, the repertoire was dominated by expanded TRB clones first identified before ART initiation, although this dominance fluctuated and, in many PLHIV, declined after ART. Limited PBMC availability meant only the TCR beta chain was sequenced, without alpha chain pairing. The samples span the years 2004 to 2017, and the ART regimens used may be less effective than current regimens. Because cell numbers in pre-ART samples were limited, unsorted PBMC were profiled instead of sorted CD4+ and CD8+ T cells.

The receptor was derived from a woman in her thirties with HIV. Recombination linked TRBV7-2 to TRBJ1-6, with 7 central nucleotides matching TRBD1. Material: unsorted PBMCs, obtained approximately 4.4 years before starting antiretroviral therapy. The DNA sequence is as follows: TGTGCCAGCAGCACCTCAGGGGGGGGTAGACCCCTCCACTTT. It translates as CASSTSGGGRPLHF.